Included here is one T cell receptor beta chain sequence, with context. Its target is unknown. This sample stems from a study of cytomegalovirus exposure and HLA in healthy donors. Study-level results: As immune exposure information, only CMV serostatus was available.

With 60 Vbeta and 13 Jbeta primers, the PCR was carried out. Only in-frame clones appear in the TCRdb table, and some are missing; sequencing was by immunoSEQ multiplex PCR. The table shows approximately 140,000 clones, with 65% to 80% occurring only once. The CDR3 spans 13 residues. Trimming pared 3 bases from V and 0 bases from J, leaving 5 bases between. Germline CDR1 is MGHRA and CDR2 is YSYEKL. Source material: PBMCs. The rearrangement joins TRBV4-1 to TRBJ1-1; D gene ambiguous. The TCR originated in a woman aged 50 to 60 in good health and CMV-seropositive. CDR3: CASSQRMNTEAFF. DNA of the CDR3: TGCGCCAGCAGCCAGCGAATGAACACTGAAGCTTTCTTT.